What follows are 15 T cell receptor beta chains derived from one specimen sequenced in a study of T-cell memory formation after mild COVID-19. Via MiXCR, TCRdb re-called the 5' RACE reads, giving one row per CDR3 protein. The profile covers some 120,000 distinct CDR3 sequences, with 5% to 6.5% appearing a single time and roughly 2% taken by the ten largest. Material: PBMCs or a T cell subset sorted from them (not recorded which). Receptors originate from an adult woman who had mild COVID-19 (a few samples of this study predate the infection). Cell type and time point are not known.

The chain couples TRBV7-2 to TRBJ1-2; 8 bases are a match to TRBD1. CDR1 is SGHTA and CDR2 is FQGNSA in the germline V gene. The ends lost 6 bases at V and 4 bases at J; junction bases unmatched: 7. The CDR3 sequence is 14 residues long. The CDR3 loop reads CASSSSTGAYGYTF. In nucleotides, the CDR3 is TGTGCCAGCAGTTCCTCGACAGGGGCCTATGGCTACACCTTC.

This sequence joins TRBV5-4 and TRBJ2-1; D is undetermined. The CDR3 loop spans 12 amino acids. Trimming pared 0 bases from V and 12 bases from J, leaving 10 bases between. Germline V gives CDR1 SGHNT, CDR2 YYREEE (reference sequence). The CDR3 nucleotides read TGTGCCAGCAGCTTGGATGGGGTCCCGCAGTTCTTC. Translated: CASSLDGVPQFF.

This clonotype showed up many times. The chain recombines TRBV20-1 with TRBJ2-7; TRBD2 matches at 8 bases. The CDR3 sequence is 12 residues long. Trimming removed 5 bases from V and 1 base from J; junction bases left unmatched: 1. From germline, CDR1 is DFQATT and CDR2 SNEGSKA (reference sequence). The DNA for the CDR3 is TGCAGTGCTCTAGCGGGTTCCTACGAGCAGTACTTC. It codes for CSALAGSYEQYF.

In its sample, this clonotype was seen a few times. This chain joins TRBV7-6 and TRBJ2-1; tentatively, D is TRBD2 (6 bases). The length of the CDR3 is 16 residues. The ends were cut back, 2 bases at V and 0 bases at J, with 11 bases in the middle. Looked up from germline, CDR1 is SGHVS and CDR2 is FNYEAQ. This CDR3 reads CASSLLASSSYNEQFF. CDR3 nucleotide sequence: TGTGCCAGCAGCTTACTAGCGTCGAGCTCCTACAATGAGCAGTTCTTC. Combining the CDR3 with reference TRBV7-6 and TRBJ2-1 gives the whole variable domain GAGVSQSPRYKVTKRGQDVALRCDPISGHVSLYWYRQALGQGPEFLTYFNYEAQQDKSGLPNDRFSAERPEGSISTLTIQRTEQRDSAMYRCASSLLASSSYNEQFFGPGTRLTVL.

This clonotype has a handful of counts. The chain employs TRBV9 and TRBJ2-5; 7 nucleotides align to TRBD2. CDR1 and CDR2 (germline): SGDLS, YYNGEE. This CDR3 has 13 residues. The V and J ends lost 4 bases and 3 bases, in that order; junction bases with no gene match: 3. The CDR3 spells CASSRGREETQYF. CDR3 nucleotide sequence: TGTGCCAGCAGCCGCGGGAGAGAAGAGACCCAGTACTTC. The full variable domain, with the rest looked up from reference TRBV9 and TRBJ2-5, is DSGVTQTPKHLITATGQRVTLRCSPRSGDLSVYWYQQSLDQGLQFLIQYYNGEERAKGNILERFSAQQFPDLHSELNLSSLELGDSALYFCASSRGREETQYFGPGTRLLVL.

The chain carries TRBV6-6 and TRBJ2-3, with D possibly being TRBD1 or TRBD2 (6 bases each). The V end was cut by 5 bases, the J end by 0 bases, with 21 bases between. The CDR3 covers 18 residues. Germline values: CDR1 MNHNY, CDR2 SVGAGI (reference sequence). The CDR3 bases are TGTGCCAGCAGTCCAGGTGGGGTGGGGGGCGAAAGCACAGATACGCAGTATTTT. This sequence encodes CASSPGGVGGESTDTQYF.

This clonotype occurred a few times. The CDR3 here is CASSQDLGRLYTEAFF. CDR3 sequence (DNA): TGTGCCAGCAGCCAAGATCTGGGCAGACTATACACTGAAGCTTTCTTT. The chain has TRBV14 and TRBJ1-1; D is ambiguous. The CDR3 has 16 amino acids. The V gene's germline CDR1 is SGHDN and CDR2 FVKESK. V was shortened by 0 bases and J by 3 bases, with 14 bases between the two germline ends.

The chain uses TRBV6-6 and TRBJ2-5; D is perhaps TRBD1 or TRBD2 (6 bases each). This CDR3 contains 17 residues. Trimming left V 0 bases short and J 5 bases short, with 19 bases between. CDR1 is MNHNY, CDR2 SVGAGI, per germline (reference sequence). CDR3 loop: CASSYSVGLAQGETQYF. Here the CDR3 DNA reads TGTGCCAGCAGTTACTCTGTCGGGCTAGCGCAGGGGGAGACCCAGTACTTC.

This clonotype was counted a few times. The CDR3: CASSNRGQPFYGYTF. The CDR3 DNA sequence: TGTGCCAGCAGCAACCGAGGACAGCCGTTCTATGGCTACACCTTC. The V and J genes are TRBV5-8 and TRBJ1-2, with a weak D call TRBD1 (6 bases). Deletions cut 4 bases from V and 4 bases from J, with 17 bases between. The CDR3 covers 15 residues. Germline CDR1 and CDR2: SGHTS and YDEGEE.

The chain is built from TRBV12-5 and TRBJ1-1, with TRBD1 identical over 7 bases. Germline trimming cut 3 bases from V and 3 bases from J; bases unmatched to any gene: 4. The CDR3 sequence is 14 residues long. Germline lookup yields CDR1 LGHNT and CDR2 FRNRAP. The CDR3 loop reads CASGFLDRYTEAFF. CDR3 nucleotide sequence: TGTGCTAGTGGTTTCTTGGACAGGTACACTGAAGCTTTCTTT.

This clonotype was seen at least ten times. The chain carries TRBV4-2 and TRBJ2-7; D unresolved. This CDR3 spans 14 amino acids. The germline V and J ends were trimmed by 0 bases and 1 base, with 7 bases remaining between them. Germline V gives CDR1 LGHNA, CDR2 YNFKEQ. The CDR3 loop is CASSQDLVSYEQYF. The CDR3 nucleotides are TGTGCCAGCAGCCAAGATTTGGTTTCCTACGAGCAGTACTTC.

The sample holds a few counts of this clonotype. J is TRBJ1-4 and V is TRBV20-1, with D perhaps matching TRBD1 (5 bases). CDR3 length: 15 residues. The V gene's germline CDR1 is DFQATT and CDR2 SNEGSKA (reference sequence). V lost 0 bases, J lost 3 bases, and 11 bases lay in between. The CDR3 reads CSARDLGESNEKLFF. The CDR3 nucleotides read TGCAGTGCTAGAGATTTAGGGGAGTCTAATGAAAAACTGTTTTTT.

This chain connects TRBV29-1 to TRBJ2-1; D is uncertain. The CDR3 spans 11 residues. V was trimmed by 6 bases and J by 8 bases, leaving 11 bases between them. Germline values: CDR1 SQVTM, CDR2 ANQGSEA. In DNA form, the CDR3 reads TGCAGCGTAGGACCCGGTGATGAGCAGTTCTTC. Translated: CSVGPGDEQFF.

V gene TRBV5-1 combines with J gene TRBJ2-3; TRBD2 agrees at 9 bases. This CDR3 has 16 residues. CDR1 SGHRS and CDR2 YFSETQ come from the germline V gene. Losses at the gene ends were 1 base for V and 0 bases for J; bases not matched to a gene: 3. CDR3 sequence: CASSLTSGYSTDTQYF. CDR3 sequence (DNA): TGCGCCAGCAGCTTGACTAGCGGGTACAGCACAGATACGCAGTATTTT.

The chain employs TRBV7-9 and TRBJ2-2, with TRBD1 matching 9 bases. Germline assignment: CDR1 SEHNR and CDR2 FQNEAQ (reference sequence). Trimming took 5 bases from V and 6 from J; bases not matched to a gene: 4. The CDR3 loop spans 14 amino acids. CDR3 sequence (DNA): TGTGCCAGCAGCGGACAGGGGATTCCCGGGGAGCTGTTTTTT. Encoded protein: CASSGQGIPGELFF.